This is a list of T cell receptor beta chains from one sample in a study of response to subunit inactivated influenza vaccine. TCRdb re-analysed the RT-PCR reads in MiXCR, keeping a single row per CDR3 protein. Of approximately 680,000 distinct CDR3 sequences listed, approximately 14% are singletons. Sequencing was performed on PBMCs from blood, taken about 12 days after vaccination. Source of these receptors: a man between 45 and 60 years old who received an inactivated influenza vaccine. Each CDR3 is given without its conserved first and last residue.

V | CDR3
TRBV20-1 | SASDSPLVNTEAF
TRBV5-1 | ASSSLGQGNEAF
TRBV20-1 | SADTGGGQPQH
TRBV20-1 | SATRTGISYGYT
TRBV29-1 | SVGADEGEQY
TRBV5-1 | ASSLNAANTEAF
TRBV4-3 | ASSQSRNSYEQY
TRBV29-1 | SVGSTAWGYGYT
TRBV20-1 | SARKDSTGELF
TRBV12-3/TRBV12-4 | ASSPGGPQH
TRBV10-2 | ASRDPPRVRAEAF
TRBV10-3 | AIESIQGNGYT